This T cell receptor beta chain derives from a study of vaccination effects on CD4 cells after COVID-19. This table comes from immunoSEQ multiplex PCR, and its TCRdb copy is limited to in-frame clones, with some not included. The table records about 26,000 clones, around three quarters of them present only once. Before any sequencing was done, the ViraFEST assay used viral peptide pools to expand antigen-specific CD4+ T cells. Culture proceeded for 10 days, and CD4+ T cells were then isolated. The person's infection with SARS-CoV-2, confirmed by PCR, took place between March and December 2020. The CDR3 is 14 residues long. Germline V gives CDR1 SNHLY, CDR2 FYNNEI. In regard to this clone: No antigen is known for it. A read error may account for a junction end that differs from germline.

The chain links TRBV2 to TRBJ2-3; D remains ambiguous. This TCR derives from a human donor who had a prior SARS-CoV-2 infection. This sample comprised CD4+ T cells from PBMCs cultured with HCoV-NL63 spike peptides, obtained before COVID-19 vaccination. The CDR3 sequence: CASSEDNGGDTQYF. In DNA form, the CDR3 reads TGTGCCAGCAGCGAAGATAATGGCGGAGATACGCAGTATTTT.